These T cell receptor beta chains were read from a single sample in a study of memory CD4+ T cells and cytomegalovirus serostatus. The table came from immunoSEQ multiplex PCR; TCRdb's copy has only in-frame clones and leaves some out. The data show tens of thousands of clones, 79% seen once. The sample was memory CD4+ T cells from blood. The receptors stem from an adult in good health and CMV-seronegative. Each CDR3 is given with its conserved first and last residue. A D gene is named only where the DNA matches it firmly. Not all rows give a size; the values are once, few, many and, for expanded clones, a class.

>.|TRBJ1-5|.|TRBV5-4
CASSVQGSDQPQHF
TGTGCCAGCAGCGTCCAGGGATCGGATCAGCCCCAGCATTTT
>.|TRBJ2-7|.|TRBV11-1
CASSLVPSYEQYF
TGTGCCAGCAGCTTAGTCCCGTCCTACGAGCAGTACTTC
>.|TRBJ1-2|TRBD1|TRBV5-1
CASSPGGDSGYGYTF
TGCGCCAGCAGCCCAGGGGGGGACAGCGGCTATGGCTACACCTTC
>.|TRBJ2-1|TRBD2|TRBV9
CASSVASGGYNEQFF
TGTGCCAGCAGCGTAGCTAGCGGGGGATACAATGAGCAGTTCTTC
>.|TRBJ2-3|.|TRBV7-8
CASSYRDTQYF
TGTGCCAGCAGCTACAGGGACACGCAGTATTTT
>few|TRBJ1-2|.|TRBV7-3
CASSLQGSYGYTF
TGTGCCAGCAGCCTACAGGGAAGCTATGGCTACACCTTC
>.|TRBJ1-1|TRBD1|TRBV11-2
CASSLGGQLHKKNTEAFF
TGTGCCAGCAGCTTAGGGGGACAGCTACACAAAAAGAACACTGAAGCTTTCTTT
>.|TRBJ2-1|.|TRBV5-8
CASPSRPIPSYNEQFF
TGTGCCAGCCCTAGTCGCCCCATCCCCTCCTACAATGAGCAGTTCTTC
>.|TRBJ1-2|.|TRBV4-2
CASSQDPNREGVYGYTF
TGTGCCAGCAGCCAAGATCCAAATAGGGAGGGGGTCTATGGCTACACCTTC
>once|TRBJ1-1|TRBD1|TRBV18
CASSPPQGGRFAFF
TGTGCCAGCTCACCACCCCAGGGGGGACGTTTCGCTTTCTTT
>.|TRBJ2-5|TRBD1|TRBV6-1
CASRDRGRGETQYF
TGTGCCAGCAGGGACAGGGGGCGCGGTGAGACCCAGTACTTC
>.|TRBJ1-1|.|TRBV5-4
CASRPAFGTGGTEAFF
TGTGCCAGCAGACCTGCTTTTGGGACCGGAGGCACTGAAGCTTTCTTT
>.|TRBJ2-5|.|TRBV5-1
CASSLYRGAAETQYF
TGCGCCAGCAGCTTGTACCGGGGGGCTGCGGAGACCCAGTACTTC
>.|TRBJ2-3|TRBD2|TRBV29-1
CSVDLAGGSDTQYF
TGCAGCGTAGACCTAGCGGGAGGATCAGATACGCAGTATTTT
>.|TRBJ1-4|TRBD1|TRBV7-8
CASGRGRTNEKLFF
TGTGCCAGCGGCAGGGGGCGCACTAATGAAAAACTGTTTTTT
>.|TRBJ2-7|TRBD2|TRBV5-1
CASSLVPSGSPYEQYF
TGCGCCAGCAGCTTGGTCCCTAGCGGGAGCCCCTACGAGCAGTACTTC
>once|TRBJ2-1|.|TRBV28
CASSQRGWEQFF
TGTGCCAGCAGTCAAAGGGGTTGGGAGCAGTTCTTC
>.|TRBJ1-1|.|TRBV27
CASSLFGTGEVAEAFF
TGTGCCAGCAGTTTGTTTGGGACCGGGGAGGTCGCTGAAGCTTTCTTT
>.|TRBJ2-1|.|TRBV7-2
CASSLGGGTYNEQFF
TGTGCCAGCAGCTTAGGTGGGGGGACCTACAATGAGCAGTTCTTC
>.|TRBJ1-4|.|TRBV14
CASSPGPGFNEKLFF
TGTGCCAGCAGCCCCGGGCCGGGGTTCAATGAAAAACTGTTTTTT
>.|TRBJ1-4|TRBD1|TRBV2
CASSDEGAGKLFF
TGTGCCAGCAGTGATGAGGGGGCTGGGAAACTGTTTTTT
>.|TRBJ1-2|.|TRBV19
CASSSRPPSGGERNGYTF
TGTGCCAGTAGTTCTCGACCCCCCTCGGGGGGCGAGAGAAATGGCTACACCTTC
>few|TRBJ2-7|TRBD1|TRBV10-2
CASAGQGDEQYF
TGCGCCAGCGCGGGACAGGGGGACGAGCAGTACTTC
>.|TRBJ1-4|.|TRBV29-1
CSVLGGTWGSEKLFF
TGCAGCGTTTTGGGGGGAACATGGGGGTCTGAAAAACTGTTTTTT
>.|TRBJ2-6|.|TRBV5-6
CASSSMSSGANVLTF
TGTGCCAGCAGCTCGATGTCCTCTGGGGCCAACGTCCTGACTTTC
>.|TRBJ2-3|.|TRBV29-1
CSSPAVAATDTQYF
TGCAGCTCACCCGCGGTAGCGGCCACAGATACGCAGTATTTT
>.|TRBJ2-1|TRBD2|TRBV5-8
CASSETSGKQFF
TGTGCCAGCAGCGAAACGAGCGGGAAGCAGTTCTTC
>.|TRBJ2-5|.|TRBV2
CASSVNGQETQYF
TGTGCCAGCAGTGTCAACGGCCAAGAGACCCAGTACTTC
>.|TRBJ1-1|.|TRBV10-1
CASQMTENTEAFF
TGCGCCAGCCAAATGACAGAGAACACTGAAGCTTTCTTT
>.|TRBJ2-7|TRBD2|TRBV7-6
CASSPGRGGGYEQYF
TGTGCCAGCAGCCCGGGGCGTGGCGGGGGGTACGAGCAGTACTTC
>.|TRBJ1-3|TRBD1|TRBV29-1
CSVATGNSGNTIYF
TGCAGCGTTGCGACAGGGAACTCTGGAAACACCATATATTTT
>.|TRBJ1-2|.|TRBV29-1
CSVQPGRTGYTF
TGCAGCGTCCAACCGGGACGGACTGGCTACACCTTC
>.|TRBJ1-5|.|TRBV5-8
CASSLGLGSNQPQHF
TGTGCCAGCAGCTTGGGATTGGGTTCCAATCAGCCCCAGCATTTT
>.|TRBJ2-1|TRBD2|TRBV5-4
CASSPRTSGRYRNEQFF
TGTGCCAGCAGCCCGCGGACTAGCGGGAGGTATCGCAATGAGCAGTTCTTC
>.|TRBJ2-5|TRBD2|TRBV5-1
CASSSNLGTRNTQETQYF
TGCGCCAGCAGCTCGAACCTCGGGACTAGGAACACCCAAGAGACCCAGTACTTC
>.|TRBJ1-2|TRBD1|TRBV9
CASSVGQGADYGYTF
TGTGCCAGCAGCGTAGGGCAGGGGGCGGACTATGGCTACACCTTC
>once|TRBJ2-7|TRBD1|TRBV2
CASSGGQGAYEQYF
TGTGCCAGCAGTGGCGGACAGGGAGCCTACGAGCAGTACTTC
>.|TRBJ2-5|.|TRBV5-1
CASVLGSTEVETQYF
TGCGCCAGCGTGCTTGGGTCTACGGAAGTCGAGACCCAGTACTTC
>.|TRBJ1-1|TRBD1|TRBV11-2
CASSRITGGGTEAFF
TGTGCCAGCAGTCGCATCACAGGGGGCGGCACTGAAGCTTTCTTT
>.|TRBJ1-2|.|TRBV6-5
CASSYARGYGYTF
TGTGCCAGCAGTTACGCAAGGGGCTATGGCTACACCTTC
>.|TRBJ2-2|TRBD2|TRBV7-3
CASSLTGLTSGRRTGELFF
TGTGCCAGCAGCTTAACCGGACTTACTAGCGGGAGAAGGACCGGGGAGCTGTTTTTT
>once|TRBJ2-1|.|TRBV11-3
CASSSTRYNEQFF
TGTGCCAGCAGCTCCACTAGATACAATGAGCAGTTCTTC
>.|TRBJ2-2|TRBD2|TRBV5-4
CASSIPTSDTGELFF
TGTGCCAGCAGCATCCCGACTAGCGACACCGGGGAGCTGTTTTTT
>once|TRBJ2-4|TRBD1|TRBV2
CASSRQGAGNIQYF
TGTGCCAGCAGTAGACAGGGGGCCGGAAACATTCAGTACTTC